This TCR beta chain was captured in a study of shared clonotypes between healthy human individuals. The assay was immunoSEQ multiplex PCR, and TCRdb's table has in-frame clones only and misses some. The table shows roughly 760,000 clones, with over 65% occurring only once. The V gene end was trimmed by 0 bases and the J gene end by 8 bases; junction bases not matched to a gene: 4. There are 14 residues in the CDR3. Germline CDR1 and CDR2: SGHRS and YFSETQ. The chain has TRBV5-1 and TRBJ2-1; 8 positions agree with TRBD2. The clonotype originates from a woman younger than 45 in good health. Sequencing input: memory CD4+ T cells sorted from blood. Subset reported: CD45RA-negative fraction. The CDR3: CASSLDGRVDEQFF. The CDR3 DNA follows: TGCGCCAGCAGCTTGGACGGGAGGGTCGATGAGCAGTTCTTC.